This T cell receptor (beta chain) derives from a study of blood T cell repertoires in COVID-19. Between the trimmed V and J ends, which lost 6 bases and 3 bases, there was a span of 9 bases. The CDR3 runs 14 residues. CDR1 and CDR2 (germline): MNHEY, SVGAGI. TCRdb's copy holds only in-frame clones and misses some; the assay was immunoSEQ multiplex PCR. The table records fewer than 350,000 clones, around 88% of them present only once. Material for sequencing was peripheral blood. The TCR comes from a woman aged 25-40 years with COVID-19, enrolled during active disease. The gene calls are TRBV6-5 and TRBJ1-6; no reliable D call. The CDR3, as DNA: TGTGCCAGCAGCCCCCCAGGCTATAATTCACCCCTCCACTTT. Protein product: CASSPPGYNSPLHF.